The entry below describes one TCR beta chain. CDR1 is SGHDN, CDR2 FVKESK, per germline. The V gene end was trimmed by 2 bases and the J gene end by 2 bases; junction bases not matched to a gene: 7. CDR3 length: 16 amino acids. The table came from immunoSEQ multiplex PCR; TCRdb's copy has only in-frame clones and leaves some out. The table has roughly 80,000 clones, roughly 91% seen once. This record belongs to a study of T cell changes during pregnancy in multiple sclerosis. The origin of this receptor is a female donor in good health, enrolled as a control in a pregnancy study. The chain couples TRBV14 to TRBJ1-1; 8 nucleotides line up with TRBD1. Here the sequenced sample was peripheral blood, taken after pregnancy. CDR3 bases: TGTGCCAGCAGCCAACGTTGGGGGACAGGAAACACTGAAGCTTTCTTT. Amino acid sequence: CASSQRWGTGNTEAFF.